Shown below are 18 T cell receptor beta chains from a single sample sequenced in a study of blood T cell repertoires in COVID-19. Method: immunoSEQ multiplex PCR; TCRdb's copy keeps in-frame clones and lacks some. The repertoire holds around 120,000 clones, with more than 75% as singletons. Sample: peripheral blood. The receptors come from an older woman with acute or convalescent COVID-19.

This chain links TRBV9 with TRBJ1-2; D not certain. Germline CDR1 is SGDLS and CDR2 is YYNGEE. Deletions cut 4 bases from V and 4 bases from J, with 23 bases between. The CDR3 covers 17 residues. This CDR3 is CASSPGVGNSIVYGYTF. The CDR3 bases are TGTGCCAGCAGCCCAGGCGTCGGGAACTCCATAGTCTATGGCTACACCTTC.

This chain joins TRBV10-1 and TRBJ2-3; 10 bases align to TRBD2. Germline V gene data show CDR1 as WNHNN and CDR2 as SYGVQD (reference sequence). The ends lost 6 bases at V and 5 bases at J; junction bases unmatched: 17. There are 18 residues in the CDR3. CDR3 protein: CASSPSGGLAFDGDTQYF. CDR3 nucleotides: TGCGCCAGCAGCCCTAGCGGGGGTTTAGCATTTGATGGAGATACGCAGTATTTT.

The chain is built from TRBV28 and TRBJ1-1; D gene uncertain. Germline CDR1 is MDHEN and CDR2 is SYDVKM. V was cut by 1 base and J by 1 base, with 10 bases left in between. This CDR3 comprises 15 residues. The CDR3: CASSLFAVGNTEAFF. DNA for the CDR3: TGTGCCAGCAGTTTATTTGCGGTCGGGAACACTGAAGCTTTCTTT.

The chain employs TRBV6-1 and TRBJ1-5; 8 nucleotides agree with TRBD1. In germline, CDR1 is MNHNS, CDR2 SASEGT. The CDR3 loop spans 16 amino acids. V shed 4 bases and J 2 bases; nucleotides not matched to a gene: 7. DNA for the CDR3: TGTGCCAGCAGTGGAGACAGGGGAATCGGCAATCAGCCCCAGCATTTT. Protein product: CASSGDRGIGNQPQHF.

This chain links TRBV2 with TRBJ2-5, with 10 bases fitting TRBD1. The CDR3 loop spans 14 amino acids. Germline loops: CDR1 SNHLY, CDR2 FYNNEI. The trim removed 6 bases at V and 5 bases at J, leaving 6 bases unmatched. Written as DNA, the CDR3 is TGTGCCAGCAGCGAGGGACAGGGGCTGGAGACCCAGTACTTC. It specifies CASSEGQGLETQYF. The variable domain in full, completed from reference TRBV2 and TRBJ2-5, reads EPEVTQTPSHQVTQMGQEVILRCVPISNHLYFYWYRQILGQKVEFLVSFYNNEISEKSEIFDDQFSVERPDGSNFTLKIRSTKLEDSAMYFCASSEGQGLETQYFGPGTRLLVL.

To note about this clone: The final CDR3 position lacks the conserved phenylalanine or tryptophan, pointing to a likely read error. Because the CDR3's place on the DNA is in doubt, the DNA is left out and the CDR3 is given as listed by TCRdb. The J gene is TRBJ1-2, the V gene TRBV27; the table's D gene call, TRBD1, was not cross checked with the DNA. Germline values: CDR1 MNHEY, CDR2 SMNVEV (reference sequence). The CDR3 has 10 amino acids, counting both end residues. The CDR3 spells CASSLSDRLS.

The CDR3 nucleotides are TGCGCCAGCAGCTTACTTGAGACAGAACCCCACGAGCAGTACTTC. Protein product: CASSLLETEPHEQYF. The chain uses TRBV5-1 and TRBJ2-7, with D perhaps TRBD1 (5 bases). In germline, CDR1 is SGHRS, CDR2 YFSETQ. The CDR3 runs to 15 residues. Trimming cost V 2 bases and J 5 bases, with 17 bases left between them.

This clone was recorded a few times. The chain recombines TRBV6-2 or TRBV6-3 with TRBJ1-1, with no clear D. V dropped 5 bases and J dropped 3 bases, with 7 bases sitting between them. This CDR3 comprises 12 residues. CDR1 is MNHEY and CDR2 is SVGEGT in the germline V gene. CDR3 loop: CASSPEYTEAFF. CDR3 bases: TGTGCCAGCAGTCCCGAGTACACTGAAGCTTTCTTT.

The DNA for the CDR3 is TGTGCCAGCAGTTTAAGCGTGGGACAGTATAATGAAAAACTGTTTTTT. Its protein is CASSLSVGQYNEKLFF. The chain joins TRBV28 to TRBJ1-4; 7 bases are a match to TRBD1. J was trimmed by 4 bases and V by 2 bases; bases with no gene match: 7. The CDR3 runs to 16 residues. Germline loops: CDR1 MDHEN, CDR2 SYDVKM. The whole variable domain, remainder taken from reference TRBV28 and TRBJ1-4, is DVKVTQSSRYLVKRTGEKVFLECVQDMDHENMFWYRQDPGLGLRLIYFSYDVKMKEKGDIPEGYSVSREKKERFSLILESASTNQTSMYLCASSLSVGQYNEKLFFGSGTQLSVL.

The J gene is TRBJ1-3, the V gene TRBV7-2; 8 bases match TRBD1. The CDR3 spans 15 residues. CDR1 and CDR2 (germline): SGHTA, FQGNSA. The trim removed 5 bases at V and 2 bases at J, leaving 5 bases unmatched. CDR3 in DNA: TGTGCCAGCAGCCCCAGGGGGCTGGCTGGAAACACCATATATTTT. Translation gives CASSPRGLAGNTIYF.

The chain joins TRBV9 to TRBJ2-1, with 8 bases that match TRBD2. Per germline, CDR1 SGDLS and CDR2 YYNGEE. The length of the CDR3 is 14 residues. The J segment lost 6 bases and the V segment lost 2 bases, leaving 4 bases of the junction unmatched. DNA for the CDR3: TGTGCCAGCAGCGTTCTCCTAGCGGGCAATGAGCAGTTCTTC. Amino acid sequence: CASSVLLAGNEQFF.

J is TRBJ1-3 and V is TRBV2, with a weak D call TRBD1 (5 bases). V dropped 4 bases and J dropped 8 bases, with 12 bases sitting between them. CDR1 and CDR2 from the germline V gene are SNHLY and FYNNEI. The CDR3 runs 13 residues. CDR3 in DNA: TGTGCCAGCAGTGTTCTCGGGGGGGACACCATATATTTT. Its translation: CASSVLGGDTIYF.

This clone showed up just a few times. The chain uses TRBV30 and TRBJ1-3; no clear D. Trimming pared 2 bases from V and 2 bases from J, leaving 10 bases between. This CDR3 has 14 residues. The germline V gene encodes CDR1 GTSNPN and CDR2 SVGIG (reference sequence). This CDR3 reads CAWSPGLAGNTIYF. DNA for the CDR3: TGTGCCTGGAGTCCCGGACTGGCTGGAAACACCATATATTTT.

The rearrangement uses TRBV30 and TRBJ2-2; TRBD2 matches at 9 bases. With 2 bases clipped from V and 7 bases from J, the junction kept 14 bases outside the gene matches. This CDR3 comprises 17 residues. The germline V gene has CDR1 GTSNPN and CDR2 SVGIG (reference sequence). The CDR3 sequence: CAWSLGRGSGGLGELFF. CDR3 DNA: TGTGCCTGGAGTCTCGGAAGGGGGAGCGGGGGGCTCGGGGAGCTGTTTTTT.

This chain uses TRBV2 with TRBJ2-3; maybe TRBD1 (5 bases). The V end was cut by 4 bases, the J end by 7 bases, with 6 bases between. CDR3 length: 11 residues. CDR1 and CDR2 from the germline V gene are SNHLY and FYNNEI. CDR3 region: CASSAGNTQYF. The CDR3 DNA sequence: TGTGCCAGCAGTGCAGGGAATACGCAGTATTTT.

This rearrangement joins TRBV11-2 to TRBJ2-5; TRBD1 aligns across 10 bases. The CDR3 contains 15 residues. CDR1 is SGHAT and CDR2 is FQNNGV in the germline V gene. V was clipped by 1 base and J by 4 bases; unmatched bases: 3. The CDR3 reads CASSLGTGGLETQYF. CDR3 sequence (DNA): TGTGCCAGCAGCTTAGGGACAGGGGGGTTAGAGACCCAGTACTTC.

The rearrangement links TRBV12-3 or TRBV12-4 to TRBJ1-4; D gene ambiguous. V gave up 3 bases and J gave up 8 bases, with 10 bases separating them. The CDR3 length is 13 residues. CDR3 in amino acids: CASSLPESEKLFF. The CDR3 nucleotides are TGTGCCAGCAGTTTGCCGGAGTCGGAAAAACTGTTTTTT.

The sample holds a few counts of this clone. The V gene is TRBV6-7, the J gene TRBJ1-2, with D maybe TRBD1 (5 bases). TRBV6-7 is filed as an ORF, its function uncertain. This CDR3 has 10 residues. Trimming removed 11 bases at V and 4 bases at J, with 8 bases between. In DNA, the CDR3 is TGTGCCGGCGGGGCCTATGGCTACACCTTC. Translation gives CAGGAYGYTF.